Included here is one T cell receptor (beta chain) sequence, with context. This sample was taken from a study of blood T cell repertoires in COVID-19. The authors' processing: Reference gene primer amplification in the assay estimated nucleated cell counts. The table came from immunoSEQ multiplex PCR; TCRdb's copy has only in-frame clones and leaves some out. The DNA gave D and trimming, while V, J and clone size come from that table. The sample lists approximately 480,000 clones, roughly nine tenths occurring once. Participants' reported clinical history set cohort assignment. Two negative PCRs, clearance, or symptom resolution were required of recovered Cohort 3 donors. Trimming at V came to 4 bases and at J to 8 bases, leaving 10 bases not matched to a gene. Germline lookup yields CDR1 MGHRA and CDR2 YSYEKL. The CDR3 runs 15 residues.

The TCR originated in a woman under 30 who had recovered from COVID-19. What was sequenced was PBMCs or T cells enriched from blood (not recorded which). J is TRBJ1-4 and V is TRBV4-1; 7 bases are shared with TRBD1. This CDR3 reads CASSRIQGKGEKLFF. CDR3 in DNA: TGCGCCAGCAGCCGCATACAGGGGAAGGGGGAAAAACTGTTTTTT.